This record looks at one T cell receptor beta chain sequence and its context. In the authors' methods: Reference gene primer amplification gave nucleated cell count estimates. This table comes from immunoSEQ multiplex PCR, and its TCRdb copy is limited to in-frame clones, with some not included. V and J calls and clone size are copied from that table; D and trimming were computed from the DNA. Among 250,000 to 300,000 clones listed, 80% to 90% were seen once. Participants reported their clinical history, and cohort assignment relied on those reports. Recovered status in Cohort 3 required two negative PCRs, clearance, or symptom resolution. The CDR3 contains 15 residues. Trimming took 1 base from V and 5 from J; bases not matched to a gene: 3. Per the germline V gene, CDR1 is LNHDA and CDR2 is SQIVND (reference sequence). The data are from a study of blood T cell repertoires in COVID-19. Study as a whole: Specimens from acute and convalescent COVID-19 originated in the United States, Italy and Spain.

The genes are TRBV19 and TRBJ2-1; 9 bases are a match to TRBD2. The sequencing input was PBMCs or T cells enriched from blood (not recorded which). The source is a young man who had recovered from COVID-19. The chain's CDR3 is CASSIGGLAHNEQFF. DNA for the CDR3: TGTGCCAGTAGTATAGGTGGACTAGCGCACAATGAGCAGTTCTTC.